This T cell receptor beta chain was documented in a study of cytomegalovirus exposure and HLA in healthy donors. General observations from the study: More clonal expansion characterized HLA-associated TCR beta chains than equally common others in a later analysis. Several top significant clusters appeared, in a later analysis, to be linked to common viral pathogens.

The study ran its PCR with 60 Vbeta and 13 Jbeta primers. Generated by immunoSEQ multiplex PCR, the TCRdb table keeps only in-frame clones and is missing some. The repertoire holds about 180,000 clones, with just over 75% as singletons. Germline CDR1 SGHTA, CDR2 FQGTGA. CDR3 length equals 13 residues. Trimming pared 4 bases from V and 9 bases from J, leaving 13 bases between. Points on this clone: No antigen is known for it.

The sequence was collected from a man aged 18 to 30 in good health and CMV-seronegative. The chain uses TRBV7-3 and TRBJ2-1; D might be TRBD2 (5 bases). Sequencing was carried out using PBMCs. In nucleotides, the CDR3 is TGTGCCAGCAGCTCTACTCTAGCCAGTGAGCAGTTCTTC. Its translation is CASSSTLASEQFF.